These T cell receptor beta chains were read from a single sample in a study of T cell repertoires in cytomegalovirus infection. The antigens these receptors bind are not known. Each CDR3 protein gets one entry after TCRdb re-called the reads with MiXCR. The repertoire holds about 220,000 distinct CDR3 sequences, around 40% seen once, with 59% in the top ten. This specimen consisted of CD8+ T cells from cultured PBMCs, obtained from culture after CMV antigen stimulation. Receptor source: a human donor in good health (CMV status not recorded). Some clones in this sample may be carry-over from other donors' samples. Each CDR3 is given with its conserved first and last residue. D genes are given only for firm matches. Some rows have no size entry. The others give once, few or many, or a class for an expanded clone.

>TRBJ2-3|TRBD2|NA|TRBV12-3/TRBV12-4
TGTGCCAGCAGTGCCGCGACTAGCGGGAGGCCCCCTAGCACAGATACGCAGTATTTT
CASSAATSGRPPSTDTQYF
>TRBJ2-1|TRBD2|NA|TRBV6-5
TGTGCCAGCAGTTACGAGACTAGCTTTTCCGGTGAGCAGTTCTTC
CASSYETSFSGEQFF
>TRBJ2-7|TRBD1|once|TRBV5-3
TGTGCCAGCAGTGCTACAGGGGGTCTTGAGTCCTACGAGCAGTACTTC
CASSATGGLESYEQYF
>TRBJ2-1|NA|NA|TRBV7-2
TGTGCCAGCAGCTTGGGGGTCGGAATGCGAAATGAGCAGTTCTTC
CASSLGVGMRNEQFF
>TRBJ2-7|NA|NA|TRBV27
TGTGCCAGCAGTTCAACAACCGGGAGAATCTACGAGCAGTACTTC
CASSSTTGRIYEQYF
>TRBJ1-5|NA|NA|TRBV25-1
TGTGCCAGCAGCGAAGTAGACGGAGGTCAGCCCCAGCATTTT
CASSEVDGGQPQHF
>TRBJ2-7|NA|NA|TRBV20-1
TGCAGTGCTAGAGATCTTGGCACAGAACACTACGAGCAGTACTTC
CSARDLGTEHYEQYF
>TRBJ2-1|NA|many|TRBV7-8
TGTGCCAGCAGCTTAGCACGGCGCCAGGCGGATGAGCAGTTCTTC
CASSLARRQADEQFF
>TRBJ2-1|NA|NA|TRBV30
TGTGCCTGGAGTGGCATTGGCAATGAGCAGTTCTTC
CAWSGIGNEQFF
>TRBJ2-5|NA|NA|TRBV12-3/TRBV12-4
TGTGCCAGCAGTTTTAGGGAGTACCAAGAGACCCAGTACTTC
CASSFREYQETQYF
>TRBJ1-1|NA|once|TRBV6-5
TGTGCCAGCAGTTACGCGGAGAACACTGAAGCTTTCTTT
CASSYAENTEAFF
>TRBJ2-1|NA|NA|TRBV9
TGTGCCAGCAAACCCAGGGACCGCGGGTTGAATGAGCAGTTCTTC
CASKPRDRGLNEQFF
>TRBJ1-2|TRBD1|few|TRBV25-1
TGTGCCAGCAGTGGACGAACAGGGGCGCTCGGCTATGGCTACACCTTC
CASSGRTGALGYGYTF
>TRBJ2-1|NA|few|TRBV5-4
TGTGCCAGCTACGGGAGCTCCTACAATGAGCAGTTCTTC
CASYGSSYNEQFF
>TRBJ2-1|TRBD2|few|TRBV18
TGTGCCAGCTCCAAAACCAGGGAGGGGCGCTCCTACAATGAGCAGTTCTTC
CASSKTREGRSYNEQFF
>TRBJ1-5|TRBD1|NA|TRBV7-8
TGTGCCAGCAGCTTATCAGGGGGCTGGAATCAGCCCCAGCATTTT
CASSLSGGWNQPQHF
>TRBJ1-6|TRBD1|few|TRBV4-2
TGTGCCAGCAGCCATGGGACAGGGGGTAATTCACCCCTCCACTTT
CASSHGTGGNSPLHF
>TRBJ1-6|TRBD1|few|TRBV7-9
TGTGCCAGCAGTTGGGACAGTGTTAATTCACCCCTCCACTTT
CASSWDSVNSPLHF
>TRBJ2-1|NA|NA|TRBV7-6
TGTGCCAGCAGACCCGACCGTAACAATGAGCAGTTCTTC
CASRPDRNNEQFF
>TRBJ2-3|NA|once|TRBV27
TGTGCCAGCAGTCCCGACTTGGTCGGCCGGGATACGCAGTATTTT
CASSPDLVGRDTQYF
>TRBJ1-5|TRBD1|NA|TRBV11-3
TGTGCCCGCGAGACAGGGGGCCTCCTTAGCAATCAGCCCCAGCATTTT
CARETGGLLSNQPQHF
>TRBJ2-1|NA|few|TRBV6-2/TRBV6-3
TGTGCCAGCAGTTACTCCCAGGGGAGGGAGTTCAACAATGAGCAGTTCTTC
CASSYSQGREFNNEQFF
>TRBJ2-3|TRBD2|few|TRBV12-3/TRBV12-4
TGTGCCAGCAGTTACCCTCCGGGGGCTAGCGGGTCCACAGATACGCAGTATTTT
CASSYPPGASGSTDTQYF
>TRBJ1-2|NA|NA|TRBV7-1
TGTGCCAGCAGCCCAATACCCTTTTCTGCACAGAGGGTCGACTATGGCTACACCTTC
CASSPIPFSAQRVDYGYTF
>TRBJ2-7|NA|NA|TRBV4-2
TGTGCCAGCAGCCAAGAGCCAGGGAGGATCCAGCAGTACTTC
CASSQEPGRIQQYF
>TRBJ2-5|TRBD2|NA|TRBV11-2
TGTGCCAGCAGCAGAAAAGCGGGAACATTCCAAGAGACCCAGTACTTC
CASSRKAGTFQETQYF
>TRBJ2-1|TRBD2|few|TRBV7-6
TGTGCCAGCAGTGAGGTTAGCGGGAACTACAATGAGCAGTTCTTC
CASSEVSGNYNEQFF
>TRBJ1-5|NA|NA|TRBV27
TGTGCCAGCAGTTTATACCTCAATCAGCCCCAGCATTTT
CASSLYLNQPQHF
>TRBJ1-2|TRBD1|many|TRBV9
TGTGCCAGCAGCGTAGCAAAAACAGGGGAAGACTATGGCTACACCTTC
CASSVAKTGEDYGYTF
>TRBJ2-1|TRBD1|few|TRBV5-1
TGCGCCAGCAGCTGGGACAGGGGGAGCAATGAGCAGTTCTTC
CASSWDRGSNEQFF
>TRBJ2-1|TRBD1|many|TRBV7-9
TGTGCCAGCAGCCCCACCGGGACAGGGCAGTACAATGAGCAGTTCTTC
CASSPTGTGQYNEQFF
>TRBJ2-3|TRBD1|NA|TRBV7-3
TGTGCCAGCAGCAACAGGGGGAATACGCAGTATTTT
CASSNRGNTQYF
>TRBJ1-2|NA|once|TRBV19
TGTGCCAGTAGTTCTGGACTGATCTATGGCTACACCTTC
CASSSGLIYGYTF
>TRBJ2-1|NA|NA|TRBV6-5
TGTGCCAGCAGTTACAGGACAGCTGACTCCTACAATGAGCAGTTCTTC
CASSYRTADSYNEQFF
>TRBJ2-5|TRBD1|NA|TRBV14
TGTGCCAGCAGCTTAGACAGGGGGCGAGAGACCCAGTACTTC
CASSLDRGRETQYF
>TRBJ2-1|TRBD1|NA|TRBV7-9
TGTGCCAGCAGCTCGACAGGGAACCAGTACAATGAGCAGTTCTTC
CASSSTGNQYNEQFF
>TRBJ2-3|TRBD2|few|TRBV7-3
TGTGCCAGCAGCTTAGCGGGAGGGGAAGATACGCAGTATTTT
CASSLAGGEDTQYF
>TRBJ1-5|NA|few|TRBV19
TGTGCCAGTAGTGGAGACCACAGGGTTAGCAATCAGCCCCAGCATTTT
CASSGDHRVSNQPQHF
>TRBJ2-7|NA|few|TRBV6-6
TGTGCCAGCAGTTACCAGAGAAAGGAGTACTTC
CASSYQRKEYF
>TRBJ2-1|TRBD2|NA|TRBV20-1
TGCAGTGCTCGGGGACTAGCGGGGCCCAGCTCCTACAATGAGCAGTTCTTC
CSARGLAGPSSYNEQFF
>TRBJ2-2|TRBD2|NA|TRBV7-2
TGTGCCAGCAGCTTCGGACTAGCTAACACCGGGGAGCTGTTTTTT
CASSFGLANTGELFF
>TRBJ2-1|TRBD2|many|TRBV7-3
TGTGCCAGCAGCCTAGGACTAGCGGGAGGGAGTGGAACCTACAATGAGCAGTTCTTC
CASSLGLAGGSGTYNEQFF
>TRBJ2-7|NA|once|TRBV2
TGTGCCAGCAGGGGTGACAGGCGGGGATACGAGCAGTACTTC
CASRGDRRGYEQYF